These 27 T cell receptor beta chains share one sample of origin, sequenced in a study of T cell responses to AZD1222 COVID-19 vaccine. Clones were sequenced by immunoSEQ multiplex PCR, and TCRdb holds only the in-frame ones, with some missing. The table includes more than 110,000 clones, 80% to 90% detected once. The sample consisted of peripheral blood, taken on day 0 of AZD1222 vaccination. Source of these receptors: an adult in good health.

The genes are TRBV10-2 and TRBJ2-7; 7 bases are shared with TRBD2. This CDR3 is built from 17 residues. Germline lookup yields CDR1 WSHSY and CDR2 SAAADI. The V gene end was trimmed by 5 bases and the J gene end by 0 bases; junction bases not matched to a gene: 13. CDR3 region: CASSRLADLPSSYEQYF. The CDR3 bases are TGCGCCAGCAGTCGCCTAGCGGACCTCCCGAGCTCCTACGAGCAGTACTTC.

CDR3: CASSLGGGDRWYF. The CDR3 bases are TGTGCCAGCAGCTTGGGAGGGGGGGACAGATGGTACTTC. The gene calls are TRBV5-6 and TRBJ2-7; D assignment may be TRBD1 or TRBD2 (7 bases each). CDR1 is SGHDT, CDR2 YYEEEE, per germline. The CDR3 is 13 amino acids. V lost 0 bases to trimming and J lost 12 bases, with 16 bases between them.

The chain is built from TRBV30 and TRBJ2-2, with TRBD2 as a possible D gene (6 bases). The germline CDR1 and CDR2 sequences are GTSNPN and SVGIG (reference sequence). The V gene lost 4 bases and the J gene lost 5 bases, with 14 bases spanning the gap. The CDR3 is 14 residues long. The CDR3, as DNA: TGTGCCTGGACCCGAGGAGGGAATACCGGGGAGCTGTTTTTT. Translating it yields CAWTRGGNTGELFF.

The chain uses TRBV2 and TRBJ2-7, with D perhaps assigned TRBD1 or TRBD2 (5 bases each). V lost 4 bases to trimming and J lost 4 bases, with 17 bases between them. Germline CDR1 SNHLY, CDR2 FYNNEI. This CDR3 is 15 amino acids long. CDR3 in DNA: TGTGCCAGCAGTGGGGGCCAGGGAGCATGGTACGAGCAGTACTTC. The encoded protein is CASSGGQGAWYEQYF.

This clone was counted a few times. V usage is TRBV6-5 and J usage is TRBJ1-1; TRBD1 matches at 12 bases. The CDR3 is 15 amino acids. V lost 8 bases to trimming and J lost 7 bases; unmatched junction nucleotides: 11. Germline V gene data show CDR1 as MNHEY and CDR2 as SVGAGI. The CDR3 loop is CASRDRGRREGEAFF. The CDR3 DNA is TGTGCCAGCCGGGACAGGGGGCGCCGGGAGGGTGAAGCTTTCTTT.

V and J are TRBV5-1 and TRBJ1-1; possibly TRBD1 for D (5 bases). The germline V gene has CDR1 SGHRS and CDR2 YFSETQ. Trimming took off 4 bases at V and 5 bases at J, with 15 bases between the two ends. The CDR3 length is 14 residues. The CDR3 protein is CASSRSGLRTEAFF. The CDR3 coding sequence is TGCGCCAGCAGCCGCTCGGGACTGAGGACTGAAGCTTTCTTT. The full variable domain, in which reference TRBV5-1 and TRBJ1-1 provide the parts outside the CDR3, is KAGVTQTPRYLIKTRGQQVTLSCSPISGHRSVSWYQQTPGQGLQFLFEYFSETQRNKGNFPGRFSGRQFSNSRSEMNVSTLELGDSALYLCASSRSGLRTEAFFGQGTRLTVV.

There are a few counts of this clone. This chain links TRBV6-5 with TRBJ2-1; possibly TRBD1 for D (5 bases). V was cut by 4 bases and J by 1 base, with 11 bases left in between. Germline loops: CDR1 MNHEY, CDR2 SVGAGI. The CDR3 is made up of 15 amino acids. CDR3 DNA sequence: TGTGCCAGCAGTTTTGTAGGGGTGTCCTACAATGAGCAGTTCTTC. As protein: CASSFVGVSYNEQFF.

The genes are TRBV28 and TRBJ1-2, with TRBD1 matching over 9 bases. This CDR3 is 13 amino acids long. The germline V gene has CDR1 MDHEN and CDR2 SYDVKM. Unmatched junction bases numbered 6, after V lost 5 bases and J lost 8 bases. DNA of the CDR3: TGTGCCAGCAGTCTCGGGACAGGGACAGGCTACACCTTC. Encoded protein: CASSLGTGTGYTF.

The V gene is TRBV7-2, the J gene TRBJ2-5; the D is unclear. Germline CDR1 reads SGHTA; CDR2 reads FQGNSA. This CDR3 is 13 amino acids long. The V gene lost 5 bases and the J gene lost 0 bases, with 7 bases spanning the gap. CDR3 region: CASSPRNQETQYF. For the CDR3, the DNA is TGTGCCAGCAGCCCCCGGAACCAAGAGACCCAGTACTTC.

V is TRBV7-9 and J is TRBJ2-1; no definite D call. The CDR3 covers 15 residues. CDR1 and CDR2 (germline): SEHNR, FQNEAQ (reference sequence). V dropped 8 bases and J dropped 3 bases, with 17 bases sitting between them. The chain's CDR3 is CASAPRSSGYNEQFF. The DNA of the CDR3 is TGTGCCAGCGCCCCCCGGTCCTCGGGCTACAATGAGCAGTTCTTC.

CDR3 DNA: TGTGCCAGCAGTTTATTTGCCTTGGCGTCAACCGGTGGCTACACCTTC. Protein: CASSLFALASTGGYTF. The chain links TRBV28 to TRBJ1-2; D is unclear. With 1 base removed from V and 7 bases from J, the gap between germline ends came to 19 bases. The CDR3 length is 16 residues. The germline CDR1 and CDR2 sequences are MDHEN and SYDVKM.

V usage is TRBV7-8 and J usage is TRBJ1-1; D not certain. The CDR3 length is 13 residues. Trimming took off 5 bases at V and 3 bases at J, with 10 bases between the two ends. Per the germline V gene, CDR1 is SGHVS and CDR2 is FQNEAQ. The CDR3 loop reads CASSRKFDTEAFF. CDR3 bases: TGTGCCAGCAGCCGGAAATTCGACACTGAAGCTTTCTTT.

This chain connects TRBV3-1 (or the pseudogene TRBV3-2) to TRBJ1-1, with D uncertain. The V end lost 1 base, the J end lost 8 bases, and 20 bases lay between the germline ends. CDR1 LGHDT and CDR2 YNNKEL come from the germline V gene (reference sequence). The CDR3 contains 16 residues. The DNA for the CDR3 is TGTGCCAGCAGCCAAGCTTCGATATGGCCCTCGGGCGAAGCTTTCTTT. This codes for CASSQASIWPSGEAFF.

The V and J genes are TRBV18 and TRBJ2-3; 15 bases match TRBD2. The CDR3 totals 17 residues. Trimming took 2 bases from V and 5 from J; bases not matched to a gene: 5. Germline V gene data show CDR1 as KGHSH and CDR2 as LQKENI. Written as DNA, the CDR3 is TGTGCCAGCTCACCAAGGACTAGCGGGAGGGCCGAAGATACGCAGTATTTT. Translation gives CASSPRTSGRAEDTQYF.

The V call is TRBV3-1 (or the pseudogene TRBV3-2), the J call TRBJ2-3; unclear D gene. The germline V gene has CDR1 LGHDT and CDR2 YNNKEL (reference sequence). The CDR3 is 14 residues long. The V and J ends lost 0 bases and 1 base respectively, with 5 bases between them. The CDR3 coding sequence is TGTGCCAGCAGCCAAGATAGCCGCACAGATACGCAGTATTTT. Protein: CASSQDSRTDTQYF.

CDR3: CASSAGTRVLHEQYF. For the CDR3, the DNA is TGTGCCAGCAGCGCCGGGACTAGGGTTCTTCACGAGCAGTACTTC. The V gene is TRBV13, the J gene TRBJ2-7; 8 bases match TRBD2. The V gene end was trimmed by 5 bases and the J gene end by 5 bases; junction bases not matched to a gene: 11. CDR1 and CDR2 (germline): PRHDT, FYEKMQ (reference sequence). The CDR3 sequence is 15 residues long.

The chain joins TRBV24-1 to TRBJ2-3; D is unclear. The CDR3 sequence is 11 residues long. Germline V CDR1 and CDR2: KGHDR, SFDVKD. V was shortened by 5 bases and J by 4 bases, with 3 bases between the two germline ends. CDR3 sequence (DNA): TGTGCCACCAGTGCTTCAGATACGCAGTATTTT. Amino acid sequence: CATSASDTQYF.

The chain carries TRBV5-1 and TRBJ2-3; no firm D call. The germline V and J ends were trimmed by 0 bases and 2 bases, with 10 bases remaining between them. The CDR3 has 15 residues. In germline, CDR1 is SGHRS, CDR2 YFSETQ. The CDR3 DNA sequence: TGCGCCAGCAGCTTGGGAGTCCAGATCACAGATACGCAGTATTTT. Translated, it gives CASSLGVQITDTQYF.

V gene TRBV18 combines with J gene TRBJ1-2; 9 positions agree with TRBD1. In germline, CDR1 is KGHSH, CDR2 LQKENI. Losses at the gene ends were 2 bases for V and 3 bases for J; bases not matched to a gene: 1. The CDR3 has 14 amino acids. The CDR3: CASSPDRGDYGYTF. CDR3 nucleotides: TGTGCCAGCTCACCAGACAGGGGGGACTATGGCTACACCTTC.

The chain recombines TRBV27 with TRBJ2-3, with TRBD1 as a possible D gene (5 bases). Germline V lookup: CDR1 MNHEY, CDR2 SMNVEV (reference sequence). The V and J ends lost 2 bases and 1 base respectively, with 10 bases between them. This CDR3 spans 15 amino acids. In DNA, the CDR3 is TGTGCCAGCAGTTTAGGGGCCGCGGGCACAGATACGCAGTATTTT. Translation: CASSLGAAGTDTQYF.

This chain links TRBV6-5 with TRBJ2-2; a possible D gene is TRBD1 (6 bases). Germline assignment: CDR1 MNHEY and CDR2 SVGAGI. V was shortened by 7 bases and J by 1 base, with 10 bases between the two germline ends. This CDR3 has 14 amino acids. The CDR3 loop reads CASIRDKNTGELFF. Written as DNA, the CDR3 is TGTGCCAGCATTCGGGACAAGAACACCGGGGAGCTGTTTTTT.

The chain combines TRBV7-4 with TRBJ2-3; D unresolved. The CDR3 is made up of 12 amino acids. Trimming pared 1 base from V and 10 bases from J, leaving 9 bases between. CDR1 and CDR2 from the germline V gene are SGHVT and SQSDAQ. The CDR3 DNA reads as TGTGCCAGCAGCTTAGTTGGCGCCCCGCAGTATTTT. This translates into CASSLVGAPQYF. Variable domain in full (rest from reference TRBV7-4 and TRBJ2-3): GAGVSQSPRYKVAKRGRDVALRCDSISGHVTLYWYRQTLGQGSEVLTYSQSDAQRDKSGRPSGRFSAERPERSVSTLKIQRTEQGDSAVYLCASSLVGAPQYFGPGTRLTVL.

CDR3 amino acids: CASGSQRGRSYQPQHF. The CDR3, as DNA: TGTGCTAGTGGTTCCCAAAGGGGTAGATCCTATCAGCCCCAGCATTTT. The chain has TRBV12-5 and TRBJ1-5; tentatively, D is TRBD1 (5 bases). The ends were cut back, 4 bases at V and 5 bases at J, with 18 bases in the middle. The CDR3 contains 16 residues. The germline V gene has CDR1 LGHNT and CDR2 FRNRAP.

Comments on this clone: This sample also contains other DNA sequences that code for the same CDR3. CDR3 in amino acids: CASSVAGDSYNEQFF. In nucleotides, the CDR3 is TGTGCCAGCAGCGTAGCGGGGGACTCCTACAATGAGCAGTTCTTC. The gene calls are TRBV9 and TRBJ2-1; D may be TRBD2 (6 bases). Germline V gene sequence: CDR1 SGDLS, CDR2 YYNGEE. CDR3 length: 15 amino acids. The V end lost 0 bases, the J end lost 0 bases, and 7 bases lay between the germline ends.

V and J are TRBV2 and TRBJ1-3; D remains ambiguous. The germline V and J ends were trimmed by 6 bases and 8 bases, with 20 bases remaining between them. Looked up from germline, CDR1 is SNHLY and CDR2 is FYNNEI. The CDR3 extends over 15 amino acids. Written as DNA, the CDR3 is TGTGCCAGCAGGGAAAAGATGGGTCGCGTGGACACCATATATTTT. Protein: CASREKMGRVDTIYF.

V is TRBV9 and J is TRBJ2-7, with no clear D. V lost 4 bases and J lost 7, with 9 bases in between. Germline CDR1 and CDR2: SGDLS and YYNGEE. The CDR3 totals 11 residues. The CDR3 nucleotides read TGTGCCAGCAGCCCACGGGCAGAGCAGTACTTC. This gives the protein CASSPRAEQYF.

Worth noting for this clone: Relative to the germline gene, one junction end is altered; a read error may explain this. The gene calls are TRBV12-3 or TRBV12-4 and TRBJ2-1; tentatively, D is TRBD1 or TRBD2 (5 bases each). This CDR3 is 11 amino acids long. The CDR3 nucleotides are TGTGCCAGCGTATCCACAGGTCAAGCGGTCTTC. This codes for CASVSTGQAVF.